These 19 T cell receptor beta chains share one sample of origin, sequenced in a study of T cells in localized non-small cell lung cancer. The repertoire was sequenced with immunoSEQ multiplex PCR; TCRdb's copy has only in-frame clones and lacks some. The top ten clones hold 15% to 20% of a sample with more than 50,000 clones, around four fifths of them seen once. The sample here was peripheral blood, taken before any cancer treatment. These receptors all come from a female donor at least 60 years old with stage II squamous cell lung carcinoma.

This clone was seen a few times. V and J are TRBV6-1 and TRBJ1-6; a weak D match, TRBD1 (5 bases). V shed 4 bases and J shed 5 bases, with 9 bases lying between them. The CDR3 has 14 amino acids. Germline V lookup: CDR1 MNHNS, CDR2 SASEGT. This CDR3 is CASSVMGDNSPLHF. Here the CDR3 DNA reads TGTGCCAGCAGTGTCATGGGGGATAATTCACCCCTCCACTTT.

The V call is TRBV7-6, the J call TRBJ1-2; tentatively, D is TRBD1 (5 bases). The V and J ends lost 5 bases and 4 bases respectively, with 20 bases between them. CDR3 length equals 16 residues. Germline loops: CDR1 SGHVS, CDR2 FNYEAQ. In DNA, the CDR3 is TGTGCCAGCAGCCCTAGGGAGGCAGGGTCCCTCTATGGCTACACCTTC. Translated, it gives CASSPREAGSLYGYTF.

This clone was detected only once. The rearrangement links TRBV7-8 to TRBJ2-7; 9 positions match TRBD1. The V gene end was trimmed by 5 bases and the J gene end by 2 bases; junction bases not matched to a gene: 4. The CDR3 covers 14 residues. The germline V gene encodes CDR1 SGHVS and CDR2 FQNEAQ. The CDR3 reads CASSPRQGAYEQYF. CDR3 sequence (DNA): TGTGCCAGCAGCCCCCGACAGGGGGCCTACGAGCAGTACTTC.

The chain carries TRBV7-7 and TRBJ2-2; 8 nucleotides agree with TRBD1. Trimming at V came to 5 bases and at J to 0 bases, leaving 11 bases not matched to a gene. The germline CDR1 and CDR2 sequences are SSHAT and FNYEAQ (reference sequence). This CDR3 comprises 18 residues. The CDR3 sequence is CASSRLRTGHANTGELFF. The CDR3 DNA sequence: TGTGCCAGCAGCCGCCTCCGGACAGGGCACGCGAACACCGGGGAGCTGTTTTTT.

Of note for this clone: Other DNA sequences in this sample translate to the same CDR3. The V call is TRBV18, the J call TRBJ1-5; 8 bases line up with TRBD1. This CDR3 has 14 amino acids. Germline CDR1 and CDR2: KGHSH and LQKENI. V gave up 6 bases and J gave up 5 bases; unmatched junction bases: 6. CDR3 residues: CASSPTGGDQPQHF. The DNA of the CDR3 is TGTGCCAGCTCTCCAACAGGGGGGGATCAGCCCCAGCATTTT. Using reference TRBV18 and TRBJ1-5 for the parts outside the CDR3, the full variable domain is NAGVMQNPRHLVRRRGQEARLRCSPMKGHSHVYWYRQLPEEGLKFMVYLQKENIIDESGMPKERFSAEFPKEGPSILRIQQVVRGDSAAYFCASSPTGGDQPQHFGDGTRLSIL.

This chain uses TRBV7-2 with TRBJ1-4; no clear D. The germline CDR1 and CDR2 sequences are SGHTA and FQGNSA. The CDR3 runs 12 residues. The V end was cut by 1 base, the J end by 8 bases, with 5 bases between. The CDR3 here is CASSLVGEKLFF. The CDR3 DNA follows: TGTGCCAGCAGCTTAGTGGGGGAAAAACTGTTTTTT. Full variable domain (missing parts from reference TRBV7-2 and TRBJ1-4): GAGVSQSPSNKVTEKGKDVELRCDPISGHTALYWYRQSLGQGLEFLIYFQGNSAPDKSGLPSDRFSAERTGGSVSTLTIQRTQQEDSAVYLCASSLVGEKLFFGSGTQLSVL.

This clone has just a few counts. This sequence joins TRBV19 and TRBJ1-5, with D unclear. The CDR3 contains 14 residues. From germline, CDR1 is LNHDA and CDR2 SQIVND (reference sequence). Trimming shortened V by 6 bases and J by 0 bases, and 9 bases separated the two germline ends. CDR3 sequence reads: CASRSQNSNQPQHF. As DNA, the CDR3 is TGTGCCAGTAGGTCCCAAAATAGCAATCAGCCCCAGCATTTT.

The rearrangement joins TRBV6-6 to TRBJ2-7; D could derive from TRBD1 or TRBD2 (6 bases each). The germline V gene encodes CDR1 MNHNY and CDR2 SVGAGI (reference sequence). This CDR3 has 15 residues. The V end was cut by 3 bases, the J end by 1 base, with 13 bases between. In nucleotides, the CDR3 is TGTGCCAGCAGTTATGGGGGGCTGGGATCCTACGAGCAGTACTTC. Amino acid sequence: CASSYGGLGSYEQYF.

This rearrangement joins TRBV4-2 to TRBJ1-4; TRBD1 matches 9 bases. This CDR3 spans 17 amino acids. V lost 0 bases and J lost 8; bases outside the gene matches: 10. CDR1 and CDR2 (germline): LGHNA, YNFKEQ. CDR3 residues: CASSQDGRGQGSEKLFF. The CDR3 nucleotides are TGTGCCAGCAGCCAAGATGGTAGGGGACAGGGATCCGAAAAACTGTTTTTT.

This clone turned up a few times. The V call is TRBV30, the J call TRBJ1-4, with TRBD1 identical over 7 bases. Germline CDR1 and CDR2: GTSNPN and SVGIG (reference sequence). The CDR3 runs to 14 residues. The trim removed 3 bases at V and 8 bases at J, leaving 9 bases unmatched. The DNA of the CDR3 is TGTGCCTGGAGGCCGACAGGGTCGCAGGAAAAACTGTTTTTT. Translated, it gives CAWRPTGSQEKLFF.

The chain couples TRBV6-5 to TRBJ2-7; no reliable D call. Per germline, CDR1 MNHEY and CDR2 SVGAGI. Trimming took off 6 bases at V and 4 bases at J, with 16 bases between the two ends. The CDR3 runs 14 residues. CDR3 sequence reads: CASRHDPTRYEQYF. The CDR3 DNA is TGTGCCAGCAGACACGACCCTACCAGGTACGAGCAGTACTTC.

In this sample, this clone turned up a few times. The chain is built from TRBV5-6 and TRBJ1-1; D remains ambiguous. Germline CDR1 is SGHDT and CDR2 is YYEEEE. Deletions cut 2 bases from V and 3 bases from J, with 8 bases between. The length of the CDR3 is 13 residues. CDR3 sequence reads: CASSFRVYTEAFF. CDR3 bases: TGTGCCAGCAGCTTTAGGGTCTACACTGAAGCTTTCTTT.

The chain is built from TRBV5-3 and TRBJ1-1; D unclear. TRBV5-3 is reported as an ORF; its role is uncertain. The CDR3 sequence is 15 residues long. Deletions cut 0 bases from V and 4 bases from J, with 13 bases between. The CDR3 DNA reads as TGTGCCAGAAGCTTGGCCTCAGGCCGGATCACTGAAGCTTTCTTT. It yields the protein CARSLASGRITEAFF.

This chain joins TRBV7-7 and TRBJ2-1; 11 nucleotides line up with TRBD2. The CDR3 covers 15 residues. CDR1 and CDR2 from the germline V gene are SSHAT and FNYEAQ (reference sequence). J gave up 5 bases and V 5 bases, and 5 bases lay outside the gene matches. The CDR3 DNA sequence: TGTGCCAGCAGCCCGGGACTAGCGGAAGACAATGAGCAGTTCTTC. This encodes CASSPGLAEDNEQFF.

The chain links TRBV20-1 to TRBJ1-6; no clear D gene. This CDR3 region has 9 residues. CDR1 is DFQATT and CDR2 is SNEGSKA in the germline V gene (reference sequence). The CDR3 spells CSENSPLHF. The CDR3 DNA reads TGCAGCGAAAATTCACCCCTCCACTTT.

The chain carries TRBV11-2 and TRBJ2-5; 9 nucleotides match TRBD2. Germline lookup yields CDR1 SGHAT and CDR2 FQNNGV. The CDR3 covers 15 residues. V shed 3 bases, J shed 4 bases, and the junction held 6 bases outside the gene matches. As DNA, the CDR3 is TGTGCCAGCAGCTTTGTTAGCGGGGGCGCAGAGACCCAGTACTTC. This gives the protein CASSFVSGGAETQYF.

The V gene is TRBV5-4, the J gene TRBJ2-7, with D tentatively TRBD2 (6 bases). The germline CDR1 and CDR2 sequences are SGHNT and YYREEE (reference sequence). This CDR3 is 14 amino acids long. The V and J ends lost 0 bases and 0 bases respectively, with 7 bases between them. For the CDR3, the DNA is TGTGCCAGCAGCTTGGTCGGGAGCTCCTACGAGCAGTACTTC. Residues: CASSLVGSSYEQYF.

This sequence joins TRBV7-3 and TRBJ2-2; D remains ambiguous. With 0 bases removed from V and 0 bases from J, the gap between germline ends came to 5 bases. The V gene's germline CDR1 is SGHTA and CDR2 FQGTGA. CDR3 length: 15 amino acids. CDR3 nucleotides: TGTGCCAGCAGCTTAACGGGTGCGAACACCGGGGAGCTGTTTTTT. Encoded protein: CASSLTGANTGELFF.

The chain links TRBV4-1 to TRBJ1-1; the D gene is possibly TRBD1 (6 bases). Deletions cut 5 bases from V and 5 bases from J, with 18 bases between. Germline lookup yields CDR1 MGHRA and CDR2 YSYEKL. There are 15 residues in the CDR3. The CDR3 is CASSALVGAWTEAFF. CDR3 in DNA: TGCGCCAGCAGCGCGCTGGTGGGGGCATGGACTGAAGCTTTCTTT.